The 32 T cell receptor beta chains below all came from one sample that was sequenced in a study of blood T cell repertoires in COVID-19. The repertoire was sequenced with immunoSEQ multiplex PCR; TCRdb's copy has only in-frame clones and lacks some. The table includes approximately 260,000 clones, 90% detected once. The sample taken for sequencing was peripheral blood. These receptors were collected from a woman aged 40 to 50 with acute or convalescent COVID-19.

The genes are TRBV18 and TRBJ1-2; D might be TRBD1 (5 bases). Germline-derived CDR1 and CDR2 are KGHSH and LQKENI. CDR3 length: 16 amino acids. Trimming removed 1 base from V and 7 bases from J, with 19 bases in between. DNA for the CDR3: TGTGCCAGCTCACCACGCGAAGGGGAGGCCTATAGTGGCTACACCTTC. Its protein product is CASSPREGEAYSGYTF.

V is TRBV27 and J is TRBJ2-2, with 8 positions matching TRBD1. The CDR3 has 17 amino acids. J gave up 4 bases and V 5 bases, and 12 bases lay outside the gene matches. Per germline, CDR1 MNHEY and CDR2 SMNVEV (reference sequence). DNA of the CDR3: TGTGCCAGCAGTCGCAACCAGGGGGCGCGGTCCACCGGGGAGCTGTTTTTT. Its translation: CASSRNQGARSTGELFF.

This chain connects TRBV19 to TRBJ1-5; 9 bases align to TRBD1. The J segment lost 2 bases and the V segment lost 7 bases, leaving 12 bases of the junction unmatched. In germline, CDR1 is LNHDA, CDR2 SQIVND (reference sequence). The CDR3 sequence is 17 residues long. For the CDR3, the DNA is TGTGCCAGTACGCCCTTGGTGCGGGACAGGGGCAATCAGCCCCAGCATTTT. This encodes CASTPLVRDRGNQPQHF.

The chain links TRBV6-2 or TRBV6-3 to TRBJ2-1; D unclear. CDR1 MNHEY and CDR2 SVGEGT come from the germline V gene. The V end lost 2 bases, the J end lost 4 bases, and 6 bases lay between the germline ends. The CDR3 consists of 13 residues. The CDR3 DNA sequence: TGTGCCAGCAGTTACGGCAGATACAATGAGCAGTTCTTC. Residues: CASSYGRYNEQFF.

The V gene is TRBV7-7, the J gene TRBJ2-1, with TRBD2 matching 8 bases. With 5 bases clipped from V and 8 bases from J, the junction kept 5 bases outside the gene matches. In germline, CDR1 is SSHAT, CDR2 FNYEAQ (reference sequence). The CDR3 runs 13 residues. This chain's CDR3 is CASSHLLADEQFF. The CDR3 DNA sequence: TGTGCCAGCAGCCACTTACTAGCGGATGAGCAGTTCTTC.

V gene TRBV6-4 combines with J gene TRBJ1-2; D might be TRBD1 (6 bases). The germline V and J ends were trimmed by 7 bases and 7 bases, with 10 bases remaining between them. Germline V gene data show CDR1 as MRHNA and CDR2 as SNTAGT. The CDR3 has 11 residues. CDR3 in amino acids: CASKGGGGYTF. The CDR3 bases are TGTGCCAGCAAAGGGGGTGGTGGCTACACCTTC.

This chain uses TRBV2 with TRBJ1-4; D uncertain. CDR1 SNHLY and CDR2 FYNNEI come from the germline V gene. Trimming left V 5 bases short and J 8 bases short, with 18 bases between. The length of the CDR3 is 15 residues. The CDR3 reads CASSPPWEEQEKLFF. The CDR3 nucleotides read TGTGCCAGCAGTCCGCCCTGGGAGGAACAAGAAAAACTGTTTTTT. The full variable domain, rest sourced from reference TRBV2 and TRBJ1-4, is EPEVTQTPSHQVTQMGQEVILRCVPISNHLYFYWYRQILGQKVEFLVSFYNNEISEKSEIFDDQFSVERPDGSNFTLKIRSTKLEDSAMYFCASSPPWEEQEKLFFGSGTQLSVL.

This rearrangement joins TRBV15 to TRBJ2-3; the D gene is possibly TRBD1 (5 bases). Trimming removed 3 bases from V and 0 bases from J, with 10 bases in between. This CDR3 comprises 15 residues. CDR1 LNHNV and CDR2 YYDKDF come from the germline V gene (reference sequence). CDR3 bases: TGTGCCACCAGCAGCGGTGGGGCGAGCACAGATACGCAGTATTTT. The encoded protein is CATSSGGASTDTQYF.

The DNA for the CDR3 is TGTGCCAGCAGCGTAGATTGGGGGCCCCACGGGGACACCATATATTTT. As protein: CASSVDWGPHGDTIYF. The rearrangement joins TRBV9 to TRBJ1-3; D perhaps matches TRBD1 (6 bases). Trimming removed 0 bases from V and 8 bases from J, with 18 bases in between. The CDR3 is 16 amino acids. In germline, CDR1 is SGDLS, CDR2 YYNGEE.

V and J are TRBV29-1 and TRBJ2-1; 8 nucleotides agree with TRBD1. CDR1 is SQVTM and CDR2 is ANQGSEA in the germline V gene. The V and J ends lost 4 bases and 12 bases, in that order; junction bases with no gene match: 8. This CDR3 comprises 12 residues. The chain's CDR3 is CSVGKTGEWQFF. The CDR3 coding sequence is TGCAGCGTTGGAAAGACAGGGGAATGGCAGTTCTTC.

This chain links TRBV6-6 with TRBJ2-2, with TRBD1 matching 10 bases. CDR3 length: 16 amino acids. Germline V CDR1 and CDR2: MNHNY, SVGAGI (reference sequence). With 5 bases clipped from V and 4 bases from J, the junction kept 7 bases outside the gene matches. CDR3 DNA: TGTGCCAGCAGTAAAGGACAGGGGGGGGGCACCGGGGAGCTGTTTTTT. Amino acid sequence: CASSKGQGGGTGELFF.

The chain recombines TRBV19 with TRBJ2-2; TRBD1 agrees at 7 bases. Unmatched junction bases numbered 11, after V lost 7 bases and J lost 6 bases. The CDR3 has 15 amino acids. Germline loops: CDR1 LNHDA, CDR2 SQIVND (reference sequence). The CDR3 DNA sequence: TGTGCCAGTAATACCGGGACAGCGCTCCCCGGGGAGCTGTTTTTT. This gives the protein CASNTGTALPGELFF.

This clone has only one observation. This rearrangement joins TRBV27 to TRBJ2-3, with 7 bases lining up with TRBD2. Unmatched junction bases numbered 7, after V lost 3 bases and J lost 1 base. This CDR3 contains 16 residues. Germline V gene sequence: CDR1 MNHEY, CDR2 SMNVEV (reference sequence). The CDR3 DNA sequence: TGTGCCAGCAGTTTCCTCAATCTAGCGGGCACAGATACGCAGTATTTT. Its translation: CASSFLNLAGTDTQYF.

This clone was picked up one time. The V call is TRBV5-6, the J call TRBJ2-2; the match to TRBD1 covers 8 bases. Trimming removed 3 bases from V and 5 bases from J; junction bases left unmatched: 12. The CDR3 loop spans 17 amino acids. Germline CDR1 SGHDT, CDR2 YYEEEE. CDR3 bases: TGTGCCAGCAGCTGGTATGGCCAGGGGGCGAGTACCGGGGAGCTGTTTTTT. Translating it yields CASSWYGQGASTGELFF. Drawing the rest from reference TRBV5-6 and TRBJ2-2, the complete variable domain is DAGVTQSPTHLIKTRGQQVTLRCSPKSGHDTVSWYQQALGQGPQFIFQYYEEEERQRGNFPDRFSGHQFPNYSSELNVNALLLGDSALYLCASSWYGQGASTGELFFGEGSRLTVL.

This rearrangement joins TRBV5-1 to TRBJ2-2; weak D call: TRBD2 (6 bases). The germline CDR1 and CDR2 sequences are SGHRS and YFSETQ. V lost 5 bases and J 5 bases, leaving 13 bases between the germline ends. The CDR3 contains 14 residues. The CDR3 DNA reads TGCGCCAGCAGTTCCCCCGGAGGGACCGGGGAGCTGTTTTTT. Protein: CASSSPGGTGELFF.

V usage is TRBV30 and J usage is TRBJ1-6, with 7 bases fitting TRBD1. CDR1 and CDR2 (germline): GTSNPN, SVGIG (reference sequence). Losses at the gene ends were 2 bases for V and 3 bases for J; bases not matched to a gene: 4. This CDR3 region has 15 residues. The CDR3 nucleotides read TGTGCCTGGAGTACTGCAGGGGGCTATAATTCACCCCTCCACTTT. Translated, it gives CAWSTAGGYNSPLHF.

The genes are TRBV2 and TRBJ1-2; D is undetermined. Trimming shortened V by 4 bases and J by 0 bases, and 12 bases separated the two germline ends. Per germline, CDR1 SNHLY and CDR2 FYNNEI. The CDR3 extends over 15 amino acids. In nucleotides, the CDR3 is TGTGCCAGCAGTGCCTCGCCATTAGCTAACTATGGCTACACCTTC. It specifies CASSASPLANYGYTF.

This clone occurred once. The V call is TRBV18, the J call TRBJ1-1, with D tentatively TRBD1 (6 bases). Germline loops: CDR1 KGHSH, CDR2 LQKENI. Trimming took off 4 bases at V and 1 base at J, with 7 bases between the two ends. This CDR3 is built from 13 residues. The CDR3 sequence is CASSLQGNTEAFF. CDR3 nucleotide sequence: TGTGCCAGCTCACTACAGGGGAACACTGAAGCTTTCTTT.

This chain links TRBV12-3 or TRBV12-4 with TRBJ2-7, with D perhaps matching TRBD1 (5 bases). The CDR3 extends over 13 amino acids. V lost 3 bases and J lost 6, with 12 bases in between. CDR3 DNA sequence: TGTGCCAGCAGTTTGCAGGGCCCCTCCGAGCAGTACGTC. Its translation: CASSLQGPSEQYV.

This chain joins TRBV18 and TRBJ1-2; 7 positions agree with TRBD1. The CDR3 has 15 amino acids. CDR1 is KGHSH, CDR2 LQKENI, per germline. V shed 3 bases, J shed 5 bases, and the junction held 9 bases outside the gene matches. The CDR3 here is CASSPEGTDGYGYTF. CDR3 DNA: TGTGCCAGCTCACCGGAAGGGACAGACGGGTATGGCTACACCTTC. Full variable domain (outside the CDR3, taken from reference TRBV18 and TRBJ1-2): NAGVMQNPRHLVRRRGQEARLRCSPMKGHSHVYWYRQLPEEGLKFMVYLQKENIIDESGMPKERFSAEFPKEGPSILRIQQVVRGDSAAYFCASSPEGTDGYGYTFGSGTRLTVV.

J is TRBJ2-4 and V is TRBV18; tentative D call: TRBD2 (5 bases). Germline V gene sequence: CDR1 KGHSH, CDR2 LQKENI. The CDR3 extends over 12 amino acids. Trimming stripped 2 bases from V and 7 bases from J, with 6 bases between. DNA for the CDR3: TGTGCCAGCTCACCATCGGGGAACATTCAGTACTTC. The encoded protein is CASSPSGNIQYF.

The rearrangement uses TRBV5-6 and TRBJ2-7; 9 nucleotides line up with TRBD1. V gave up 4 bases and J gave up 4 bases; unmatched junction bases: 9. Looked up from germline, CDR1 is SGHDT and CDR2 is YYEEEE. CDR3 length equals 15 residues. Written as DNA, the CDR3 is TGTGCCAGCAGCGCTCCGGGACAGGGCGTTTACGAGCAGTACGTC. Encoded protein: CASSAPGQGVYEQYV.

The chain couples TRBV19 to TRBJ1-1; D is ambiguous. The CDR3 covers 13 residues. Trimming pared 10 bases from V and 1 base from J, leaving 13 bases between. CDR1 LNHDA and CDR2 SQIVND come from the germline V gene (reference sequence). CDR3 sequence (DNA): TGTGCCACCAACCACGAGGGGAACACTGAAGCTTTCTTT. Its translation is CATNHEGNTEAFF.

The chain combines TRBV5-1 with TRBJ1-1; D gene uncertain. Per germline, CDR1 SGHRS and CDR2 YFSETQ. V was pared by 2 bases and J by 0 bases, with 17 bases between. The CDR3 consists of 17 residues. The DNA of the CDR3 is TGCGCCAGCAGCTTAGCACAGAGGGTCCGAATGAACACTGAAGCTTTCTTT. It codes for CASSLAQRVRMNTEAFF.

The V gene is TRBV2, the J gene TRBJ1-6; D unresolved. This CDR3 contains 13 residues. Germline lookup yields CDR1 SNHLY and CDR2 FYNNEI. Trimming took 6 bases from V and 4 from J, leaving 7 bases between them. CDR3 region: CASRGAYNSPLHF. Here the CDR3 DNA reads TGTGCCAGCAGGGGCGCTTATAATTCACCCCTCCACTTT.

This clone has only a few counts. The rearrangement uses TRBV11-2 and TRBJ1-2; 7 bases map to TRBD1. CDR1 is SGHAT and CDR2 is FQNNGV in the germline V gene. V shed 7 bases, J shed 7 bases, and the junction held 12 bases outside the gene matches. The CDR3 contains 14 residues. The DNA of the CDR3 is TGTGCCAGCACCGAAAACAGGGGCGAAGGTGGCTACACCTTC. Protein sequence: CASTENRGEGGYTF.

The V and J genes are TRBV6-5 and TRBJ1-6; 7 nucleotides agree with TRBD1. Germline values: CDR1 MNHEY, CDR2 SVGAGI. V lost 6 bases and J lost 11; bases outside the gene matches: 7. The CDR3 extends over 13 amino acids. CDR3 residues: CASSGTDLTPLHF. The CDR3 DNA reads as TGTGCCAGCAGCGGGACAGACTTGACACCCCTCCACTTT.

CDR3: CASSFSNTDTQYF. The DNA for the CDR3 is TGTGCCAGTAGTTTTTCTAATACAGATACGCAGTATTTT. The chain is built from TRBV19 and TRBJ2-3; D ambiguous. Trimming shortened V by 5 bases and J by 3 bases, and 9 bases separated the two germline ends. The germline V gene encodes CDR1 LNHDA and CDR2 SQIVND (reference sequence). This CDR3 region has 13 residues.

This sequence joins TRBV19 and TRBJ1-2, with TRBD1 identical over 9 bases. V shed 4 bases, J shed 2 bases, and the junction held 5 bases outside the gene matches. The germline V gene has CDR1 LNHDA and CDR2 SQIVND (reference sequence). This CDR3 has 15 residues. The CDR3 nucleotides read TGTGCCAGTAGTACCGGGACAGGGAACAACTATGGCTACACCTTC. This translates into CASSTGTGNNYGYTF.

The chain links TRBV7-2 to TRBJ1-4; weak D call: TRBD1 (5 bases). V was clipped by 5 bases and J by 7 bases, with 14 bases between them. CDR1 SGHTA and CDR2 FQGNSA come from the germline V gene. The CDR3 loop spans 14 amino acids. The CDR3 region has the DNA TGTGCCAGCAGCAGGCTCGGGGGAGCTGAAAAACTGTTTTTT. It encodes CASSRLGGAEKLFF.

The chain has TRBV12-5 and TRBJ1-6, with 7 bases matching TRBD1. This CDR3 comprises 15 residues. With 6 bases clipped from V and 7 bases from J, the junction kept 9 bases outside the gene matches. From germline, CDR1 is LGHNT and CDR2 FRNRAP. The DNA of the CDR3 is TGTGCTAGTGGCTCCGCGGACAGGTTGAATTCACCCCTCCACTTT. This encodes CASGSADRLNSPLHF.

V gene TRBV4-1 combines with J gene TRBJ2-7; D is unclear. V lost 0 bases, J lost 7 bases, and 10 bases lay in between. The CDR3 spans 13 residues. CDR1 MGHRA and CDR2 YSYEKL come from the germline V gene. The DNA for the CDR3 is TGCGCCAGCAGCCAAGACGGGTCCGGGGAGCAGTACGTC. The encoded protein is CASSQDGSGEQYV.